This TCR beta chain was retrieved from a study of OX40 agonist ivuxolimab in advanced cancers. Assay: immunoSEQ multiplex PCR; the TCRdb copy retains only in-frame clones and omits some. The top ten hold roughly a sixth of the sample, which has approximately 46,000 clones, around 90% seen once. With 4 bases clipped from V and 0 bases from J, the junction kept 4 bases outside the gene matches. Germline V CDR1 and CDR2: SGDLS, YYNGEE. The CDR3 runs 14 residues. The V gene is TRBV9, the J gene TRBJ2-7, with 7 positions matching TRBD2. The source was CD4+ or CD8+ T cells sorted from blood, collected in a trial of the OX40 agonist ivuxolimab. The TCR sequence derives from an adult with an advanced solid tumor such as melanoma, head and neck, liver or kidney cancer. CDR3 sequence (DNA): TGTGCCAGCAGCCCGGGGGGAGGCTCCTACGAGCAGTACTTC. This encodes CASSPGGGSYEQYF.